A selection of T cell receptor beta chains follows, all from one sample in a study of vaccination effects on CD4 cells after COVID-19. Repertoires were generated with immunoSEQ multiplex PCR, while TCRdb's copy carries only in-frame clones and drops some. The sample has about 45,000 clones, approximately 74% seen once. Their target antigens are unknown. The sample in question was CD4+ T cells from PBMCs cultured without peptide, obtained before COVID-19 vaccination. These receptor sequences come from a human donor who had a prior SARS-CoV-2 infection. Both conserved end residues are part of each CDR3. The D gene is left open where the match is weak. The size entry is marked missing in some rows and otherwise reads once, few, many or a size class.

-	-	TRBV2	TRBJ2-1	TGTGCCAGCAGTGAGGGGGTGTACAATGAGCAGTTCTTC	CASSEGVYNEQFF
-	TRBD2	TRBV27	TRBJ2-7	TGTGCCAGCAGTTTATCTCTAGCGGGAGGTTCATACGAGCAGTACTTC	CASSLSLAGGSYEQYF
few	-	TRBV6-2/TRBV6-3	TRBJ2-7	TGTGCCAGCAGTCCCCCCCACCGGGACATCCGCCACGAGCAGTACTTC	CASSPPHRDIRHEQYF
once	-	TRBV3-1/TRBV3-2	TRBJ2-3	TGTGCCAGCAGCCTAGGACTGGGTGCAGATACGCAGTATTTT	CASSLGLGADTQYF
-	TRBD1	TRBV5-1	TRBJ2-7	TGCGCCAGCAGCCCTGGAGGTGGGACAGGGCTGTACGAGCAGTACTTC	CASSPGGGTGLYEQYF
few	-	TRBV5-1	TRBJ2-5	TGCGCCAGCAGCCCCGGGAACCAAGAGACCCAGTACTTC	CASSPGNQETQYF
-	-	TRBV5-4	TRBJ2-7	TGTGCCAGCAGCCGAGGTGGCTTTTCAAAGTACGAGCAGTACTTC	CASSRGGFSKYEQYF
-	TRBD2	TRBV4-2	TRBJ2-1	TGTGCCAGCAAAAAAGCGGGAGTGGTAAATGAGCAGTTCTTC	CASKKAGVVNEQFF
-	TRBD1	TRBV5-4	TRBJ2-7	TGTGCCAGCAGCGCCGCACAGGGGGGCCCCGAGCAGTACTTC	CASSAAQGGPEQYF
-	TRBD2	TRBV15	TRBJ2-5	TGTGCCACGGGACTAGCGGGAGGGCTCCAAGAGACCCAGTACTTC	CATGLAGGLQETQYF
-	-	TRBV7-9	TRBJ2-2	TGTGCCAGCAGCTTAGGGCAGGGTCGGTACACCGGGGAGCTGTTTTTT	CASSLGQGRYTGELFF
-	-	TRBV3-1/TRBV3-2	TRBJ1-2	TGTGCCAGCAGCCAGGGTGGGGGGGCACGTAACTATGGCTACACCTTC	CASSQGGGARNYGYTF
-	-	TRBV27	TRBJ1-3	TGTGCCAGCAGTTTTTCCCTTGGAAACACCATATATTTT	CASSFSLGNTIYF
-	-	TRBV30	TRBJ2-3	TGTGCCTGGAGTGTAGGGGGGCCAGATACGCAGTATTTT	CAWSVGGPDTQYF
-	-	TRBV24-1	TRBJ2-3	TGTGCCACCAGTGATTTGCAGACAGATACGCAGTATTTT	CATSDLQTDTQYF
-	TRBD2	TRBV7-3	TRBJ2-1	TGTGCCAGCAGGGCTAGCGGGAGGGATGAGCAGTTCTTC	CASRASGRDEQFF
-	-	TRBV4-1	TRBJ2-3	TGCGCCAGCAGCCAAGTCGACCTGGTTGTCACAGATACGCAGTATTTT	CASSQVDLVVTDTQYF
-	TRBD2	TRBV7-9	TRBJ2-3	TGTGCCAGCAGCTTAGCTAGCGGGAGAGATACGCAGTATTTT	CASSLASGRDTQYF
few	TRBD1	TRBV9	TRBJ1-3	TGTGCCAGCAGTTACGACAGGGGGATAGACACCATATATTTT	CASSYDRGIDTIYF
once	-	TRBV29-1	TRBJ2-5	TGCAGCGTTGTCGGCGGAGGAGAGACCCAGTACTTC	CSVVGGGETQYF
-	-	TRBV7-9	TRBJ1-2	TGTGCCAGCAGCCCGACCTCACCGGATCGAGGCTACACCTTC	CASSPTSPDRGYTF
-	TRBD1	TRBV5-1	TRBJ1-4	TGCGCCAGCAGCCCTGACAGGGGAAGGGGTGAAAAACTGTTTTTT	CASSPDRGRGEKLFF
-	-	TRBV19	TRBJ2-6	TGTGCCAGTAGCCAACAGGGGGCCAACGTCCTGACTTTC	CASSQQGANVLTF
-	-	TRBV5-1	TRBJ2-2	TGCGCCAGCAGCTTGGCCCCACACAGGGATGGCGGGGAGCTGTTTTTT	CASSLAPHRDGGELFF
few	-	TRBV24-1	TRBJ1-4	TGTGCCACCAGTGATTTCGGAGGGAATGAAAAACTGTTTTTT	CATSDFGGNEKLFF
-	-	TRBV5-1	TRBJ2-7	TGCGCCAGCAGCTTGCAGGGATCCTACGAGCAGTACTTC	CASSLQGSYEQYF
-	-	TRBV5-8	TRBJ1-6	TGTGCCAGCAGCTTGGAGCTCGGGTCGAGCTCCTATAATTCACCCCTCCACTTT	CASSLELGSSSYNSPLHF
-	TRBD1	TRBV5-1	TRBJ1-1	TGCGCCAGCAGCTTCTCCGGGACAGGGGGCACTGAAGCTTTCTTT	CASSFSGTGGTEAFF
-	-	TRBV9	TRBJ2-3	TGTGCCAGCAGCCCCGACGGGCCTAGCACAGATACGCAGTATTTT	CASSPDGPSTDTQYF
few	-	TRBV5-1	TRBJ1-4	TGCGCCAGCAGCTCCAACCCTGCCGGGGGTGAAAAACTGTTTTTT	CASSSNPAGGEKLFF
-	-	TRBV19	TRBJ1-6	TGTGCCAGTAGTGCGGACGGTAATTCACCCCTCCACTTT	CASSADGNSPLHF
-	-	TRBV6-5	TRBJ2-1	TGTGCCAGCAGTTCCCCTCGCGGGGCCCATGAGCAGTTCTTC	CASSSPRGAHEQFF
-	-	TRBV7-9	TRBJ1-1	TGTGCCAGCAGCTTCGACAGTGAAGCTTTCTTT	CASSFDSEAFF
-	-	TRBV7-2	TRBJ2-1	TGTGCCAGCAGCCGAAGGTGGGACAATGAGCAGTTCTTC	CASSRRWDNEQFF
-	TRBD2	TRBV3-1/TRBV3-2	TRBJ2-3	TGTGCCAGCAGCCTGGGGGCTTCTAGCGGGGGAATTGATACGCAGTATTTT	CASSLGASSGGIDTQYF
-	TRBD2	TRBV5-4	TRBJ2-5	TGTGCCAGCAGCCCAGGACTAGCGGGGGGGCGGGAGACCCAGTACTTC	CASSPGLAGGRETQYF
few	TRBD1	TRBV10-3	TRBJ2-3	TGTGCCTCCGCCCGGGACAGGGTGTTCACAGATACGCAGTATTTT	CASARDRVFTDTQYF
-	-	TRBV5-1	TRBJ2-1	TGCGCCAGCAGCCCTCAGGGGAATGAGCAGTTCTTC	CASSPQGNEQFF
once	-	TRBV30	TRBJ1-5	TGTGCCTGGAGTACCGTTGTCGGCGGTACAAATCAGCCCCAGCATTTT	CAWSTVVGGTNQPQHF
-	-	TRBV7-9	TRBJ1-1	TGTGCCAGCAGCTTTTGGGGCGGGAGGAGGACTGAAGCTTTCTTT	CASSFWGGRRTEAFF
-	-	TRBV9	TRBJ2-7	TGTGCCAGCAGCGTAGCTTCGCAGGGTACCAGCGAGCAGTACTTC	CASSVASQGTSEQYF
-	TRBD1	TRBV5-6	TRBJ2-7	TGTGCCAGCAGCTTGTTGGGACAGCACTACGAGCAGTACTTC	CASSLLGQHYEQYF
once	-	TRBV3-1/TRBV3-2	TRBJ2-7	TGTGCCAGCAGCCTGCAGCGGAACTCCTACGAGCAGTACTTC	CASSLQRNSYEQYF
once	TRBD2	TRBV6-5	TRBJ2-7	TGTGCCAGCAGTCGCAGGGACTACTACGAGCAGTACTTC	CASSRRDYYEQYF